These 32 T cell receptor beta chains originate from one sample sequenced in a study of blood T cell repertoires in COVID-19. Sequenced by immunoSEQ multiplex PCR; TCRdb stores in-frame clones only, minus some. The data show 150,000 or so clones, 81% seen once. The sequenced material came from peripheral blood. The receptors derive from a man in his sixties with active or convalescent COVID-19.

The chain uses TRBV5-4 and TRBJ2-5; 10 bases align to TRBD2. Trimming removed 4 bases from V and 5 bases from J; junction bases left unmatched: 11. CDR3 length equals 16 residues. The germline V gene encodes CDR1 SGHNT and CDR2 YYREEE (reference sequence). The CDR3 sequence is CASSPPVAGGRETQYF. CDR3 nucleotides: TGTGCCAGCAGCCCCCCAGTAGCGGGAGGCAGGGAGACCCAGTACTTC.

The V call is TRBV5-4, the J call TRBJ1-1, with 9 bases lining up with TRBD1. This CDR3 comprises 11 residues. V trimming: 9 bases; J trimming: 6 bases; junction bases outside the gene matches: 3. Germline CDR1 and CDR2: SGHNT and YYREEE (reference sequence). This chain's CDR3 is CATRQGAEAFF. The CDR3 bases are TGTGCCACCAGACAGGGGGCTGAAGCTTTCTTT.

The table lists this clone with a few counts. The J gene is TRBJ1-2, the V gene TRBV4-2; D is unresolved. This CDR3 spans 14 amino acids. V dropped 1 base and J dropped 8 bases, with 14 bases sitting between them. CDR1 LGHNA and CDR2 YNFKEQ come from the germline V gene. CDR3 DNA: TGTGCCAGCAGCCAAGTGGAGGATCGTTGGGGCTACACCTTC. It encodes CASSQVEDRWGYTF.

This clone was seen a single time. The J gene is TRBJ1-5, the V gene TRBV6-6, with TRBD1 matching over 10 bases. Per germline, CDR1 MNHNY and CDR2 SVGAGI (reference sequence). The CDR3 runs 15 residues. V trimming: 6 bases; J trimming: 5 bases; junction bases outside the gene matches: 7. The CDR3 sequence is CASRGPGTGDQPQHF. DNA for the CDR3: TGTGCCAGCAGAGGCCCCGGGACAGGGGATCAGCCCCAGCATTTT.

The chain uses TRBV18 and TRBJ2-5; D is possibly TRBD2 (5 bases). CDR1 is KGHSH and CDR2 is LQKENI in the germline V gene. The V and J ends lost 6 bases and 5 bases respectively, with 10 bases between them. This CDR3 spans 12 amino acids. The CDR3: CASSREIETQYF. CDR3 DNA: TGTGCCAGCTCCCGGGAAATCGAGACCCAGTACTTC.

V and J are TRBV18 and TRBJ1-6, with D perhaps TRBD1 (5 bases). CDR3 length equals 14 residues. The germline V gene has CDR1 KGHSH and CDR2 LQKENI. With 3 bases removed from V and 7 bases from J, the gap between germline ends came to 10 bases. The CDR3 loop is CASSPAGTNSPLHF. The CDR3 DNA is TGTGCCAGCTCACCGGCGGGGACCAATTCACCCCTCCACTTT.

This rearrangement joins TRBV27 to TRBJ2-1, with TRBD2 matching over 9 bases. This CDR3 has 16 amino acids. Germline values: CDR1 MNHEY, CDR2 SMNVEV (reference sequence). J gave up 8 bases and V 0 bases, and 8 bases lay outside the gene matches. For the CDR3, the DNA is TGTGCCAGCAGTTTATCGGGGGGACTAGCTTTAGATGAGCAGTTCTTC. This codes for CASSLSGGLALDEQFF.

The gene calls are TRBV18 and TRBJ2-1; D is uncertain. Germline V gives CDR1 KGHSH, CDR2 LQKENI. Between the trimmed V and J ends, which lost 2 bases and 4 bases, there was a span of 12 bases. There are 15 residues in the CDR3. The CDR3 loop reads CASSPEVSGYNEQFF. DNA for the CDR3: TGTGCCAGCTCACCAGAGGTATCCGGGTACAATGAGCAGTTCTTC.

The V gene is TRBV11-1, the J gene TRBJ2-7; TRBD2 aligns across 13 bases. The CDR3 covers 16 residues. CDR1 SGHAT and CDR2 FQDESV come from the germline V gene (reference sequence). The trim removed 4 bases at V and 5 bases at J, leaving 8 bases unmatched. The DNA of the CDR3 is TGTGCCAGCAGCTCTAAACTAGCGGGAGGGACCCACGAGCAGTACTTC. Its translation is CASSSKLAGGTHEQYF.

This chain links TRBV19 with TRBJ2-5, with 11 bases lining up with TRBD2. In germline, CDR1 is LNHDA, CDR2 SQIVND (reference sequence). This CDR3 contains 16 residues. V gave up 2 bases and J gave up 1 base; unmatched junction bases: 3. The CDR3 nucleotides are TGTGCCAGTAGTATATCCCTAGCGGGAGGCCAAGAGACCCAGTACTTC. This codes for CASSISLAGGQETQYF. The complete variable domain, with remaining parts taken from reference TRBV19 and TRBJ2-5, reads DGGITQSPKYLFRKEGQNVTLSCEQNLNHDAMYWYRQDPGQGLRLIYYSQIVNDFQKGDIAEGYSVSREKKESFPLTVTSAQKNPTAFYLCASSISLAGGQETQYFGPGTRLLVL.

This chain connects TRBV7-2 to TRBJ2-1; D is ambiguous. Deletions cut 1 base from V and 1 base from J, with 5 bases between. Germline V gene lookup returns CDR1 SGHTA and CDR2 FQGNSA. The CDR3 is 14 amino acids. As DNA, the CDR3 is TGTGCCAGCAGCTTAGATCGGTCCTACAATGAGCAGTTCTTC. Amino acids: CASSLDRSYNEQFF.

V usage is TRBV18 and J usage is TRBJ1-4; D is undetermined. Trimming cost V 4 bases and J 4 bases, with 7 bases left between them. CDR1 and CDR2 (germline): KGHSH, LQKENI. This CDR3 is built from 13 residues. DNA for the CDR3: TGTGCCAGCTCACGAGGCAGTAATGAAAAACTGTTTTTT. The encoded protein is CASSRGSNEKLFF.

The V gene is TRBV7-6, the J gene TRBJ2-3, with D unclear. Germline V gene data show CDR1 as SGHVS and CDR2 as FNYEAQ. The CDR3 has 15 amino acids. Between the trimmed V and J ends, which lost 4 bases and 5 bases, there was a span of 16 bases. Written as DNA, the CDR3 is TGTGCCAGCAGCTGGATTTCTTCTCAGGTAGATACGCAGTATTTT. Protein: CASSWISSQVDTQYF.

CDR3 DNA sequence: TGTGCCAGTAGACGGACGGGGGGGTCCACAGATACGCAGTATTTT. It translates to CASRRTGGSTDTQYF. The J gene is TRBJ2-3, the V gene TRBV19; 8 bases fit TRBD2. This CDR3 spans 15 amino acids. CDR1 LNHDA and CDR2 SQIVND come from the germline V gene (reference sequence). The trim removed 6 bases at V and 2 bases at J, leaving 7 bases unmatched.

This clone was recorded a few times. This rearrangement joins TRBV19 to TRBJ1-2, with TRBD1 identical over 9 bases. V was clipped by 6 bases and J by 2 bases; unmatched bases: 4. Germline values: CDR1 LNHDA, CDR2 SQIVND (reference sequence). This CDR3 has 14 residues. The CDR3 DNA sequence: TGTGCCAGTAGATCCGGACAGGGGAACTATGGCTACACCTTC. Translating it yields CASRSGQGNYGYTF. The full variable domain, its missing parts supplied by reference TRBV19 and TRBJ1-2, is DGGITQSPKYLFRKEGQNVTLSCEQNLNHDAMYWYRQDPGQGLRLIYYSQIVNDFQKGDIAEGYSVSREKKESFPLTVTSAQKNPTAFYLCASRSGQGNYGYTFGSGTRLTVV.

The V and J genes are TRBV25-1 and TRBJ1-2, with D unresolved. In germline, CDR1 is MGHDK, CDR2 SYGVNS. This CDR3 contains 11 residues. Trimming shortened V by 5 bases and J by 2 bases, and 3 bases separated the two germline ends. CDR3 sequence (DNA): TGTGCCAGCAGTCAGAACTATGGCTACACCTTC. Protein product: CASSQNYGYTF.

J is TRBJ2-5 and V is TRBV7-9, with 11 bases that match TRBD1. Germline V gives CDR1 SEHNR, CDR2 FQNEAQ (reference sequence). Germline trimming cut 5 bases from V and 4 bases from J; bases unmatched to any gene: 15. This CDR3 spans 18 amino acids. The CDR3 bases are TGTGCCAGCAGCCACGGATCCCGATCAGGGACAGGGGGAGAGACCCAGTACTTC. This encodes CASSHGSRSGTGGETQYF.

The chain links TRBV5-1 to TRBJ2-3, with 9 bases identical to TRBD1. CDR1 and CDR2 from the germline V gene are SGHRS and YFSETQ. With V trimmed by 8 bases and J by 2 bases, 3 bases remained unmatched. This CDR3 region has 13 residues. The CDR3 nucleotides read TGCGCCAGTCGACAGGGGGTCACAGATACGCAGTATTTT. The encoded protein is CASRQGVTDTQYF.

The CDR3, as DNA: TGTGCCAGCAGCTTAGACGGAGGGGGCGCCGGCACAGATACGCAGTATTTT. Translated: CASSLDGGGAGTDTQYF. J is TRBJ2-3 and V is TRBV7-3, with D maybe TRBD1 (7 bases). Germline-derived CDR1 and CDR2 are SGHTA and FQGTGA. The CDR3 contains 17 residues. Trimming stripped 2 bases from V and 1 base from J, with 16 bases between.

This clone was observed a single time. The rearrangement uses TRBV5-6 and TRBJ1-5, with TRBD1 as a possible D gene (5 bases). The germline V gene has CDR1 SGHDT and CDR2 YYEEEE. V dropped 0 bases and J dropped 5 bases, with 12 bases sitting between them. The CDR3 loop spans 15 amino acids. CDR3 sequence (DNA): TGTGCCAGCAGCTTGGCGGGCAGGGTGGATCAGCCCCAGCATTTT. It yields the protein CASSLAGRVDQPQHF. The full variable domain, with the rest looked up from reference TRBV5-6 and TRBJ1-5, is DAGVTQSPTHLIKTRGQQVTLRCSPKSGHDTVSWYQQALGQGPQFIFQYYEEEERQRGNFPDRFSGHQFPNYSSELNVNALLLGDSALYLCASSLAGRVDQPQHFGDGTRLSIL.

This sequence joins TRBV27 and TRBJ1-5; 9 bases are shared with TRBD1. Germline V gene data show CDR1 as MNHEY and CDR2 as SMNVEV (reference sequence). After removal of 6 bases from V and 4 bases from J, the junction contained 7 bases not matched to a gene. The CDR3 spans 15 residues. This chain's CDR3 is CASRDGQGTNQPQHF. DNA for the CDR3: TGTGCCAGCAGAGACGGACAGGGGACGAATCAGCCCCAGCATTTT.

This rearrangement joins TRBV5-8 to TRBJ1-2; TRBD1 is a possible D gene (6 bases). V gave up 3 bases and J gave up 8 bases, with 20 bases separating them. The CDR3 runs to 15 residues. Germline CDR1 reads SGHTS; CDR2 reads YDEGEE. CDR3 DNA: TGTGCCAGCAGCTCGGAGCGGTGGGGGCGCGGAGGCTACACCTTC. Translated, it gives CASSSERWGRGGYTF.

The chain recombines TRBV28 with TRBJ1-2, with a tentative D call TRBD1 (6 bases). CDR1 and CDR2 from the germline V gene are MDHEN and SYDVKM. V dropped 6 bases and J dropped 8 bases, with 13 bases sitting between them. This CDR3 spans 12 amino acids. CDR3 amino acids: CASRIFRGGYTF. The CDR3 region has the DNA TGTGCCAGCAGGATTTTCAGGGGAGGCTACACCTTC.

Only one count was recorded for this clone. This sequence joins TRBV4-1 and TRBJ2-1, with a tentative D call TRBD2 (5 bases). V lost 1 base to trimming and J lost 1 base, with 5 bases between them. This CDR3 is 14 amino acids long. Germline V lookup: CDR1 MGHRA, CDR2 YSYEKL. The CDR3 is CASSQAGSYNEQFF. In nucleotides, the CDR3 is TGCGCCAGCAGCCAAGCGGGATCCTACAATGAGCAGTTCTTC.

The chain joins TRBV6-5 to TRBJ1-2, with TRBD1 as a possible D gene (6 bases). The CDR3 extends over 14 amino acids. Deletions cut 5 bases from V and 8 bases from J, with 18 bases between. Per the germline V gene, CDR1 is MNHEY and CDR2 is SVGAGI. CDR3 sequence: CASSNLRGSSGYTF. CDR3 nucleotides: TGTGCCAGCAGTAACCTCAGGGGTTCGAGCGGCTACACCTTC.

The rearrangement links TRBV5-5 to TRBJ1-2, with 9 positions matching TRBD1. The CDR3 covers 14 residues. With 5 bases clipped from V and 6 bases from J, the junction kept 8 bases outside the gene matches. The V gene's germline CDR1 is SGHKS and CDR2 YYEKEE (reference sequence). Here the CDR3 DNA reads TGTGCCAGCAGTTTGAGGACAGGGGATGATGGCTACACCTTC. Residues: CASSLRTGDDGYTF. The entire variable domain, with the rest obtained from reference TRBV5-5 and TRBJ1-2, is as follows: DAGVTQSPTHLIKTRGQQVTLRCSPISGHKSVSWYQQVLGQGPQFIFQYYEKEERGRGNFPDRFSARQFPNYSSELNVNALLLGDSALYLCASSLRTGDDGYTFGSGTRLTVV.

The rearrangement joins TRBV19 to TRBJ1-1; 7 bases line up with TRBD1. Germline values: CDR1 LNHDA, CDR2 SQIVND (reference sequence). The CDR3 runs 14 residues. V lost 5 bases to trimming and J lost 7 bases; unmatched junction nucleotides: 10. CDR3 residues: CASSFPGTVDEAFF. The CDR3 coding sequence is TGTGCCAGTAGTTTTCCCGGGACAGTGGATGAAGCTTTCTTT.

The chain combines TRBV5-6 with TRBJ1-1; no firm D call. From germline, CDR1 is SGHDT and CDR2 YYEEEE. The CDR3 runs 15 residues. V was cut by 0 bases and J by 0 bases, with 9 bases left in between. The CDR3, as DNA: TGTGCCAGCAGCTTGGGGAGGGCCATGAACACTGAAGCTTTCTTT. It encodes CASSLGRAMNTEAFF. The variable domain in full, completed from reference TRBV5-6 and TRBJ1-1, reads DAGVTQSPTHLIKTRGQQVTLRCSPKSGHDTVSWYQQALGQGPQFIFQYYEEEERQRGNFPDRFSGHQFPNYSSELNVNALLLGDSALYLCASSLGRAMNTEAFFGQGTRLTVV.

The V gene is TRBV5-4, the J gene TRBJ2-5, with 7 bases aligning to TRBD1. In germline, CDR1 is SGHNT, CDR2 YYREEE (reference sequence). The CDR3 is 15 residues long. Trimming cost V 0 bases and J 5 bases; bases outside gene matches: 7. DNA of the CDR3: TGTGCCAGCAGCTTGGGCGGACAGGCAAGGGAGACCCAGTACTTC. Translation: CASSLGGQARETQYF.

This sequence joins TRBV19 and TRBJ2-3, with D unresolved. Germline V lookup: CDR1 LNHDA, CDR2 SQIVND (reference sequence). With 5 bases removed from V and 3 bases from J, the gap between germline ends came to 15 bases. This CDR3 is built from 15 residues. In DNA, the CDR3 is TGTGCCAGTAGTCCATCTAGGATTGGTACAGATACGCAGTATTTT. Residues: CASSPSRIGTDTQYF. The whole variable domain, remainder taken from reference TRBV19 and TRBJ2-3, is DGGITQSPKYLFRKEGQNVTLSCEQNLNHDAMYWYRQDPGQGLRLIYYSQIVNDFQKGDIAEGYSVSREKKESFPLTVTSAQKNPTAFYLCASSPSRIGTDTQYFGPGTRLTVL.

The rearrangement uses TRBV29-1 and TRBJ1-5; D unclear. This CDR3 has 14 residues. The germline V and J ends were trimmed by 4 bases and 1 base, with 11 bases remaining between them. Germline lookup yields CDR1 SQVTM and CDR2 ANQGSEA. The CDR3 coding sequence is TGCAGCGTTGTGGTGGGAGGGAGCAATCAGCCCCAGCATTTT. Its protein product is CSVVVGGSNQPQHF.

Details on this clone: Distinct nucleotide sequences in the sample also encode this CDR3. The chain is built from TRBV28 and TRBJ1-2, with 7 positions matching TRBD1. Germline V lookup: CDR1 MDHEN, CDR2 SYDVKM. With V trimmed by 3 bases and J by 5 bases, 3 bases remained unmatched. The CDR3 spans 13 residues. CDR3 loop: CASSLGQRYGYTF. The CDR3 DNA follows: TGTGCCAGCAGTTTGGGACAGCGATATGGCTACACCTTC.